The present TCR beta chain was sequenced within a study of T cell responses to AZD1222 COVID-19 vaccine. Note on this clone: Its cognate antigen is unknown.

Study-wide results and caveats: Donors, mostly white British, included more females; clonal diversity was possibly underestimated.

The data were produced by immunoSEQ multiplex PCR, yet TCRdb's version contains in-frame clones alone and is incomplete. Of about 140,000 clones in the sample, about 88% were seen once. V lost 3 bases and J lost 3; bases outside the gene matches: 14. CDR3 size: 19 residues. In germline, CDR1 is MNHNS, CDR2 SASEGT. The TCR originated in an adult in good health. The chain recombines TRBV6-1 with TRBJ2-3, with 11 bases that match TRBD2. Sample: peripheral blood, taken on day 0 of AZD1222 vaccination. As DNA, the CDR3 is TGTGCCAGCAGTGACGGGGTGGGCAGACTAGCGGGACTAACAGATACGCAGTATTTT. Protein: CASSDGVGRLAGLTDTQYF.